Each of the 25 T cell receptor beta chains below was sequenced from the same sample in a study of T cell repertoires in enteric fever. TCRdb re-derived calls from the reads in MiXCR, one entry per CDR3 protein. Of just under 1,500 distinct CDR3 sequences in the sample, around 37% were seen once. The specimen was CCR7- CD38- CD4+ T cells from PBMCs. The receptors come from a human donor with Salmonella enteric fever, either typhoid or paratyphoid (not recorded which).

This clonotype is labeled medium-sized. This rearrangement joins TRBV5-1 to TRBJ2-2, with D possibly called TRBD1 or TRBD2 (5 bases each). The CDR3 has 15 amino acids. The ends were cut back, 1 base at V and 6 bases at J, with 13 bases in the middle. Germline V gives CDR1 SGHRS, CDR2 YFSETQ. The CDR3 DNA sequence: TGCGCCAGCAGCTTGTTTCCCCGAGGGGCCGGGGAGCTGTTTTTT. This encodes CASSLFPRGAGELFF. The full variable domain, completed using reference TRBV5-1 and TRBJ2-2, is KAGVTQTPRYLIKTRGQQVTLSCSPISGHRSVSWYQQTPGQGLQFLFEYFSETQRNKGNFPGRFSGRQFSNSRSEMNVSTLELGDSALYLCASSLFPRGAGELFFGEGSRLTVL.

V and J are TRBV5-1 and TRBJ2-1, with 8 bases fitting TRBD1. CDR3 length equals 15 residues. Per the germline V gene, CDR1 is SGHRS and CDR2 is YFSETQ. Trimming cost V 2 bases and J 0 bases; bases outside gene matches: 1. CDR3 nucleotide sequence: TGCGCCAGCAGCTTTGGACAGGGCTCCTACAATGAGCAGTTCTTC. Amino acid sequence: CASSFGQGSYNEQFF.

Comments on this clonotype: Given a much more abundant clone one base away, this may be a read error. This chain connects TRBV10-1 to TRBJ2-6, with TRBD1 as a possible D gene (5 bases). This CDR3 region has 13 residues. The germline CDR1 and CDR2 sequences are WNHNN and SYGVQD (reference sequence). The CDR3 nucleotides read TGCGCCAGCAGCCTTGGTGGGGCCAAAGTCCTGACTTTC. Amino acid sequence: CASSLGGAKVLTF.

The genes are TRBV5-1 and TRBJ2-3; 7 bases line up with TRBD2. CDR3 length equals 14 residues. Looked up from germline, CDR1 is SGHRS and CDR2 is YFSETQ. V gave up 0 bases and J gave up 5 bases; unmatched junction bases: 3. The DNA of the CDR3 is TGCGCCAGCAGCTTGGACGGGAGGATAGATACGCAGTATTTT. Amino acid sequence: CASSLDGRIDTQYF.

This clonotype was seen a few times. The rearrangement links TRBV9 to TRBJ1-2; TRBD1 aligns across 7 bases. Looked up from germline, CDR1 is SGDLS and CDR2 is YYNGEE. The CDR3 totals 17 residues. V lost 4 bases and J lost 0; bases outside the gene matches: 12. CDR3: CASSPRRGPYPNYGYTF. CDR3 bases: TGTGCCAGCAGCCCAAGAAGGGGGCCTTACCCTAACTATGGCTACACCTTC.

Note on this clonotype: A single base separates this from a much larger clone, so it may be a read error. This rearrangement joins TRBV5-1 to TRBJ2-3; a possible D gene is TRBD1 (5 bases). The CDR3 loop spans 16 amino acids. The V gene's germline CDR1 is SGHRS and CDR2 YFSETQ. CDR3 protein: CASSLGVRWGTYTQYF. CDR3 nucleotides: TGCGCCAGCAGCTTGGGCGTTAGATGGGGCACATATACGCAGTATTTT.

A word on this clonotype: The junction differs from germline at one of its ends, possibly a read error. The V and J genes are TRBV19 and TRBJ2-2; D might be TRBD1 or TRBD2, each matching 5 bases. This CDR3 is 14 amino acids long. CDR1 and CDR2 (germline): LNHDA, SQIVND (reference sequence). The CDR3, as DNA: TGTGACAGTAGGCTCAGGGTACTAGTTGGGGAGCTGTTTTTT. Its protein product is CDSRLRVLVGELFF.

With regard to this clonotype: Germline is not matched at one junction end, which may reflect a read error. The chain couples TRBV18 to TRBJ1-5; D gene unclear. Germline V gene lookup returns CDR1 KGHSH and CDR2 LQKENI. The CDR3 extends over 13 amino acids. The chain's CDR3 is CASSSEMNQSQHF. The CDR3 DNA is TGTGCCAGCTCCAGCGAGATGAATCAGTCCCAGCATTTT.

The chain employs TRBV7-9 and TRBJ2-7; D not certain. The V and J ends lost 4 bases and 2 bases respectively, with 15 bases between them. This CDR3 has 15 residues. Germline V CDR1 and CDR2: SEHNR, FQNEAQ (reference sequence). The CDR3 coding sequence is TGTGCCAGCAGCTCCCGTGGCTGGCAGGCCTACGAGCAGTACTTC. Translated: CASSSRGWQAYEQYF.

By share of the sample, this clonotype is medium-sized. The CDR3 loop is CASSLDERGNNEQFF. The DNA of the CDR3 is TGCGCCAGCAGCTTGGACGAGCGGGGGAACAATGAGCAGTTCTTC. This rearrangement joins TRBV5-1 to TRBJ2-1; 8 positions match TRBD2. The CDR3 is 15 amino acids. Trimming at V came to 0 bases and at J to 5 bases, leaving 4 bases not matched to a gene. The germline CDR1 and CDR2 sequences are SGHRS and YFSETQ.

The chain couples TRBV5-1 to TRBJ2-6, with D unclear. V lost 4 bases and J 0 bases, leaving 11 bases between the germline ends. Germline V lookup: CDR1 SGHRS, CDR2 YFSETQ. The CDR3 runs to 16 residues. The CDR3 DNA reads TGCGCCAGCAGCCTCGAAAAAAGCTCTGGGGCCAACGTCCTGACTTTC. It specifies CASSLEKSSGANVLTF.

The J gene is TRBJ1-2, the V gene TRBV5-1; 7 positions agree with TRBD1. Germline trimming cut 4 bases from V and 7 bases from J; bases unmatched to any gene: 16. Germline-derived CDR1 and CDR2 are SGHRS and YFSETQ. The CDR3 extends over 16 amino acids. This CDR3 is CASSMIPRQGSGGYTF. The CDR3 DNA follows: TGCGCCAGCAGCATGATACCCCGACAGGGATCGGGTGGCTACACCTTC.

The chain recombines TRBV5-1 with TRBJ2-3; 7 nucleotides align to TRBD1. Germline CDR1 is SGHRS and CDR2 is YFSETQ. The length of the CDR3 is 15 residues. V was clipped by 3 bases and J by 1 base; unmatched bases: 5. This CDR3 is CASSWAGTGTDTQYF. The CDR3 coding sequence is TGCGCCAGCAGCTGGGCCGGGACAGGCACAGATACGCAGTATTTT. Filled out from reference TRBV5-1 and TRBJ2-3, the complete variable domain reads KAGVTQTPRYLIKTRGQQVTLSCSPISGHRSVSWYQQTPGQGLQFLFEYFSETQRNKGNFPGRFSGRQFSNSRSEMNVSTLELGDSALYLCASSWAGTGTDTQYFGPGTRLTVL.

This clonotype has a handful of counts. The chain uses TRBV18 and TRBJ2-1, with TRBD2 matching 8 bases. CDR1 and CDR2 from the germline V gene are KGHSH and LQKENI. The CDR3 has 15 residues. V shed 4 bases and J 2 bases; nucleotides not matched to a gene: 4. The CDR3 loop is CASSRAGAPYNEQFF. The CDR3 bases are TGTGCCAGCTCACGAGCGGGAGCTCCCTACAATGAGCAGTTCTTC.

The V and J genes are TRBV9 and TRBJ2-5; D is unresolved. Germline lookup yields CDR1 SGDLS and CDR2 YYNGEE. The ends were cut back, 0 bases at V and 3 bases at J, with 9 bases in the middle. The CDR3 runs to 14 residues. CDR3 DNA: TGTGCCAGCAGCGTAGTGGTTCTGGAAGAGACCCAGTACTTC. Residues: CASSVVVLEETQYF.

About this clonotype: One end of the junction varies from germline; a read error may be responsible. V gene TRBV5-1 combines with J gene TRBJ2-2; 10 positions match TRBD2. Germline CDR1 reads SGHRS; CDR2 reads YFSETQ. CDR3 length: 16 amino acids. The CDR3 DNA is TGCGTCAGCAGCTCCCTAGCGGGAGCACAAACCGGGGAGCTGTTTTTT. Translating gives CVSSSLAGAQTGELFF.

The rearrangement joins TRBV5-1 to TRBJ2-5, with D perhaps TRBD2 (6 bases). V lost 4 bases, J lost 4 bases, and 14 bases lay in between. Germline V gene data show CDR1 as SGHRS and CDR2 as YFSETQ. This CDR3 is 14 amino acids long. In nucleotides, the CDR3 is TGCGCCAGCAGCCCCGGGACTCCCGCAGAGACCCAGTACTTC. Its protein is CASSPGTPAETQYF.

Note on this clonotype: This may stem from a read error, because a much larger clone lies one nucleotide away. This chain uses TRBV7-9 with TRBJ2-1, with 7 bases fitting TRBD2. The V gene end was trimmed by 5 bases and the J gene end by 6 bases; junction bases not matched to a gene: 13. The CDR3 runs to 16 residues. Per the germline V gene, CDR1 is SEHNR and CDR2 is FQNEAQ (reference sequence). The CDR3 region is CASSPAGVARCNEQFF. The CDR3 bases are TGTGCCAGCAGCCCCGCGGGGGTAGCCCGATGCAATGAGCAGTTCTTC. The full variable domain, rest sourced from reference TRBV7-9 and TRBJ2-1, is DTGVSQNPRHKITKRGQNVTFRCDPISEHNRLYWYRQTLGQGPEFLTYFQNEAQLEKSRLLSDRFSAERPKGSFSTLEIQRTEQGDSAMYLCASSPAGVARCNEQFFGPGTRLTVL.

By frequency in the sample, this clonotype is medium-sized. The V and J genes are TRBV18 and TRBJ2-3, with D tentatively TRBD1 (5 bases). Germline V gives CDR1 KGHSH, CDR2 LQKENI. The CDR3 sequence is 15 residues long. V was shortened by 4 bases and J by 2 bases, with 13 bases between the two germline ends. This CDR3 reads CASSRNKGNTDTQYF. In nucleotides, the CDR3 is TGTGCCAGCTCACGAAACAAGGGGAACACAGATACGCAGTATTTT.

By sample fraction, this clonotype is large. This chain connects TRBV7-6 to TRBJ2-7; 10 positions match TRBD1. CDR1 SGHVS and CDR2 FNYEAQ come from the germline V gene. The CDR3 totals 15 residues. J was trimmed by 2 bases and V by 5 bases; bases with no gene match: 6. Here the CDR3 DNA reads TGTGCCAGCAGCCTCGACAGGGGGCTCGCCTACGAGCAGTACTTC. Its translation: CASSLDRGLAYEQYF.

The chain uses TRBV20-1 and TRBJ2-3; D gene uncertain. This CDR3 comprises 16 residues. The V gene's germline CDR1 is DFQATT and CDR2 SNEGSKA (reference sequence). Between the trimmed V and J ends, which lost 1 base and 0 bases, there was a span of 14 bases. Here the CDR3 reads CSARGLLSTSTDTQYF. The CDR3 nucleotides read TGCAGTGCTAGAGGCCTATTAAGCACTAGCACAGATACGCAGTATTTT.

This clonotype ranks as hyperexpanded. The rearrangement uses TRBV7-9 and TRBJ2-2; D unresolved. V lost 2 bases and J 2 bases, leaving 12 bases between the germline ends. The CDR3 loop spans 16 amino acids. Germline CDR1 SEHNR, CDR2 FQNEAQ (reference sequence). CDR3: CASSLQWHSNTGELFF. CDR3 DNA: TGTGCCAGCAGCTTACAGTGGCACAGTAACACCGGGGAGCTGTTTTTT.

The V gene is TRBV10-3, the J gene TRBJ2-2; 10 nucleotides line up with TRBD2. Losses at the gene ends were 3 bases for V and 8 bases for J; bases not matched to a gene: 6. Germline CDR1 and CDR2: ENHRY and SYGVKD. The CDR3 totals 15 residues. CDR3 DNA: TGTGCCATCAGTGACCAGCGGGAGGGCCTGGGGGAGCTGTTTTTT. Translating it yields CAISDQREGLGELFF.

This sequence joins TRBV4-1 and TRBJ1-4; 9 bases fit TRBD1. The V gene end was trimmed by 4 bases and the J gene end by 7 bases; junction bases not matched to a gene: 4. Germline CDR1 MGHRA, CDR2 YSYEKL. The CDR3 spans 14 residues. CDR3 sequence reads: CASSPGTGSEKLFF. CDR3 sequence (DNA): TGCGCCAGCAGCCCCGGGACAGGGAGTGAAAAACTGTTTTTT.

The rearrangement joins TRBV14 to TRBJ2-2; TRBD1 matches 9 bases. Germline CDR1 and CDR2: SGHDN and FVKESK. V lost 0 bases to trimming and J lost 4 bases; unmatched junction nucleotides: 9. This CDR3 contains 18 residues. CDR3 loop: CASSQEVSGTGFTGELFF. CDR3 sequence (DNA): TGTGCCAGCAGCCAAGAAGTATCCGGGACAGGGTTCACCGGGGAGCTGTTTTTT.